A selection of T cell receptor beta chains follows, all from one sample in a study of human T cells and chemical hapten exposure. TCRdb called the RACE reads again in MiXCR, with one record for every CDR3 protein. The sample has 95,000 or so distinct CDR3 sequences, 9.5% to 12% seen once. The sample in question was whole blood, obtained in connection with sensitization to the hapten diphenylcyclopropenone (DPC). The receptor source for this set is a woman in her forties with alopecia areata. Some clones in this sample may be carry-over from other donors' samples. Each CDR3 is given with its conserved first and last residue. D genes are given only for firm matches.

D gene,V gene,J gene,CDR3 protein
-,TRBV5-4,TRBJ2-7,CASSLESSYEQYF
TRBD1,TRBV10-2,TRBJ1-2,CATQGPLNYGYTF
-,TRBV4-2,TRBJ2-7,CARSPQDGALSYEQYF
-,TRBV4-1,TRBJ2-3,CASSQDPNGDTQYF
TRBD1,TRBV6-2/TRBV6-3,TRBJ2-7,CASSYGQGAYEQYF
TRBD2,TRBV5-1,TRBJ2-5,CASTGTSGRASGETQYF
TRBD1,TRBV11-2,TRBJ2-5,CASSLDGQGAIQETQYF
-,TRBV11-2,TRBJ1-6,CASSSRAYNSPLHF
-,TRBV5-1,TRBJ1-3,CASSPGGVNSGNTIYF
TRBD2,TRBV27,TRBJ2-7,CASSLVGGVSYEQYF
TRBD2,TRBV4-1,TRBJ2-7,CASSRLTSGYEQYF
-,TRBV7-2,TRBJ2-7,CASSPDRSLTYEQYF
TRBD1,TRBV5-5,TRBJ2-5,CASSLTGTGIETQYF
TRBD1,TRBV11-2,TRBJ1-1,CASSWTGGNTEAFF
-,TRBV20-1,TRBJ2-7,CSAREGEGVAEQYF
TRBD2,TRBV29-1,TRBJ2-5,CSVEDLGGGPQYF
-,TRBV11-2,TRBJ1-1,CASRRYPNTEAFF
TRBD2,TRBV28,TRBJ2-5,CASSPQTSGLETQYF
TRBD2,TRBV6-1,TRBJ2-7,CASTAGTSGSYEQYF
-,TRBV20-1,TRBJ1-2,CSARLTGTRYGYTF
TRBD1,TRBV19,TRBJ2-7,CASSRGTGPYEQYF
-,TRBV20-1,TRBJ2-7,CSASQGSYEQYF
-,TRBV7-2,TRBJ1-2,CASSQTTGTDYGYTF
-,TRBV4-2,TRBJ2-3,CASSQDPGADTQYF
-,TRBV29-1,TRBJ2-7,CSVSGSEYEQYF
TRBD2,TRBV7-3,TRBJ2-5,CASSPGGLAGQETQYF
TRBD2,TRBV6-2/TRBV6-3,TRBJ2-2,CASSFSGRTNTGELFF
-,TRBV7-2,TRBJ2-7,CASRSPGRAGTTGERQYF
TRBD1,TRBV7-6,TRBJ2-5,CASRGDRETQYF
-,TRBV7-2,TRBJ2-2,CASSPTRRPTGELFF
TRBD2,TRBV4-3,TRBJ2-2,CASSPPPRTSGGSHPRTGELFF
-,TRBV27,TRBJ1-6,CASSPGSWSYNSPLHF
TRBD1,TRBV20-1,TRBJ2-7,CSGTGDRGYEQYF
-,TRBV18,TRBJ1-4,CASSRPGIATNEKLFF
-,TRBV28,TRBJ2-7,CASSFGLTGEEQYF
-,TRBV21-1,TRBJ2-7,CASSNLVGDYEQYF
-,TRBV28,TRBJ1-4,CASSLTPYEKLFF
-,TRBV5-6,TRBJ1-4,CASSSDTGHPVEKLFF
-,TRBV12-3/TRBV12-4,TRBJ2-5,CASREGSQETQYF
-,TRBV11-2,TRBJ1-2,CASSLGIGYGYTF
-,TRBV11-2,TRBJ2-7,CASSLGGHPTYEQYF
TRBD1,TRBV19,TRBJ2-7,CASTSDRAASYEQYF